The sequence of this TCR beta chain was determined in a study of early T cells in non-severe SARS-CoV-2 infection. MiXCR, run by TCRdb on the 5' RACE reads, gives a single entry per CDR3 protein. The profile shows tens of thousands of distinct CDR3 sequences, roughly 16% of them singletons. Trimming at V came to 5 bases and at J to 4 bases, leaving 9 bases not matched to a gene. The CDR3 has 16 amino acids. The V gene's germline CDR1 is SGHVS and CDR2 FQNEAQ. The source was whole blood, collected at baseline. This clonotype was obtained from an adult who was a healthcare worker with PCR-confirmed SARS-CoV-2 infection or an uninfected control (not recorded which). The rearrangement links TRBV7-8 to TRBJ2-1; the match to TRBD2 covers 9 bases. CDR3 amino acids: CASSPHERGVYNEQFF. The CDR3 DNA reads TGTGCCAGCAGCCCCCATGAGCGGGGGGTATACAATGAGCAGTTCTTC.